These T cell receptor beta chains were read from a single sample in a study of early T cells in non-severe SARS-CoV-2 infection. One entry per CDR3 protein, called by TCRdb with MiXCR from the 5' RACE reads. The top ten hold approximately 5% of the sample, which has approximately 70,000 distinct CDR3 sequences, 9% to 15% seen once. Specimen: whole blood. These receptors all come from an adult who was a healthcare worker with PCR-confirmed SARS-CoV-2 infection or an uninfected control (not recorded which). CDR3s include the opening cysteine and the closing phenylalanine or tryptophan. D genes are given only for firm matches. Rows give clone size only sometimes, using once, few, many, or a class for an expanded clone.

j_call: TRBJ2-4
clone_size: NA
d_call: TRBD2
v_call: TRBV9
cdr3_aa: CASSVSAGGPDGSAKNIQYF
cdr3_nt: TGTGCCAGCAGCGTATCGGCGGGAGGGCCTGACGGTTCGGCCAAAAACATTCAGTACTTC

j_call: TRBJ2-7
clone_size: NA
d_call: NA
v_call: TRBV11-2
cdr3_aa: CASSLDGLIYEQYF
cdr3_nt: TGTGCCAGCAGCTTAGATGGGCTGATCTACGAGCAGTACTTC

j_call: TRBJ1-5
clone_size: many
d_call: TRBD1
v_call: TRBV9
cdr3_aa: CASSVTGEGQPQHF
cdr3_nt: TGTGCCAGCAGCGTGACAGGGGAGGGTCAGCCCCAGCATTTT

j_call: TRBJ2-7
clone_size: NA
d_call: NA
v_call: TRBV7-8
cdr3_aa: CASSFKTGARREQYF
cdr3_nt: TGTGCCAGCAGCTTCAAAACGGGGGCTAGAAGAGAGCAGTACTTC

j_call: TRBJ2-1
clone_size: few
d_call: TRBD2
v_call: TRBV20-1
cdr3_aa: CSAKSAALAGSSEQFF
cdr3_nt: TGCAGTGCTAAATCCGCCGCTCTAGCGGGGAGTAGTGAGCAGTTCTTC

j_call: TRBJ2-5
clone_size: medium-sized
d_call: NA
v_call: TRBV18
cdr3_aa: CASSLYQETQYF
cdr3_nt: TGTGCCAGCTCACTTTACCAAGAGACCCAGTACTTC

j_call: TRBJ2-2
clone_size: many
d_call: NA
v_call: TRBV5-1
cdr3_aa: CASSWEPAQGLFF
cdr3_nt: TGCGCCAGCAGCTGGGAGCCTGCACAAGGGCTGTTTTTT

j_call: TRBJ2-3
clone_size: few
d_call: TRBD2
v_call: TRBV7-9
cdr3_aa: CASSLTSGLSNTQYF
cdr3_nt: TGTGCCAGCAGCTTAACTAGCGGACTTTCAAATACGCAGTATTTT

j_call: TRBJ2-7
clone_size: few
d_call: TRBD2
v_call: TRBV6-2/TRBV6-3
cdr3_aa: CASSPGLAAAYEQYF
cdr3_nt: TGTGCCAGCAGCCCGGGACTAGCGGCCGCCTACGAGCAGTACTTC

j_call: TRBJ2-3
clone_size: many
d_call: NA
v_call: TRBV6-5
cdr3_aa: CASSYTRRADTQYF
cdr3_nt: TGTGCCAGCAGTTATACCAGAAGGGCAGATACGCAGTATTTT

j_call: TRBJ2-2
clone_size: few
d_call: NA
v_call: TRBV7-6
cdr3_aa: CASSPSANTGELFF
cdr3_nt: TGTGCCAGCAGTCCCTCAGCAAACACCGGGGAGCTGTTTTTT

j_call: TRBJ2-2
clone_size: many
d_call: TRBD1
v_call: TRBV7-6
cdr3_aa: CASSTGTGGFGELFF
cdr3_nt: TGTGCCAGCAGCACCGGGACAGGGGGTTTCGGGGAGCTGTTTTTT

j_call: TRBJ2-3
clone_size: many
d_call: NA
v_call: TRBV7-9
cdr3_aa: CASSPSGPTDTQYF
cdr3_nt: TGTGCCAGCAGCCCATCGGGACCTACAGATACGCAGTATTTT

j_call: TRBJ2-5
clone_size: NA
d_call: NA
v_call: TRBV12-3/TRBV12-4
cdr3_aa: CASSPRTRGGETQYF
cdr3_nt: TGTGCCAGCAGCCCCAGGACTAGGGGGGGAGAGACCCAGTACTTC